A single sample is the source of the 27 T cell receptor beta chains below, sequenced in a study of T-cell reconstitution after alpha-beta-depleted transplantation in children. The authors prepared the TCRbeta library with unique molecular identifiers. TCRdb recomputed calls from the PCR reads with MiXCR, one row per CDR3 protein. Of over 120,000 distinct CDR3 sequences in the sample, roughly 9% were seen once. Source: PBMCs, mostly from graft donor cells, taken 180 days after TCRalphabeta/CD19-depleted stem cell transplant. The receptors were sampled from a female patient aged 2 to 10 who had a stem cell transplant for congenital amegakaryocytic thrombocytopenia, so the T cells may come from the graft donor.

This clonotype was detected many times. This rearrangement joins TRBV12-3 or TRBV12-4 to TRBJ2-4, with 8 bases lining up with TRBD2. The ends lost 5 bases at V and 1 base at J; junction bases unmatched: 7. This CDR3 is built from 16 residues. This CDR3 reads CASSAPGLAAKNIQYF. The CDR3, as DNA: TGTGCCAGCAGTGCCCCCGGACTAGCCGCCAAAAACATTCAGTACTTC.

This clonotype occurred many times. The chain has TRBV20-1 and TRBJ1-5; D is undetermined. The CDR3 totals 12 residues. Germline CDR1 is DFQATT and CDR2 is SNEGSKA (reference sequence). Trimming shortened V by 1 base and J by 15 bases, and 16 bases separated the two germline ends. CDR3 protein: CSARGAGVLMHF. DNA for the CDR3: TGCAGTGCTAGAGGGGCCGGGGTTCTGATGCATTTT.

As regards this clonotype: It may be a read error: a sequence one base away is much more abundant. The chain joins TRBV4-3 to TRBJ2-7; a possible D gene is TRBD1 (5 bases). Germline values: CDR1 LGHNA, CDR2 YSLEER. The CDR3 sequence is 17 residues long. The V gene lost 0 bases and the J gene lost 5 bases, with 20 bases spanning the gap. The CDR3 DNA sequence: TGCGCCAGCAGCCAAGATTTAGGGGTCGTGAATTTCGACGAGCAGTACTTC. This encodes CASSQDLGVVNFDEQYF.

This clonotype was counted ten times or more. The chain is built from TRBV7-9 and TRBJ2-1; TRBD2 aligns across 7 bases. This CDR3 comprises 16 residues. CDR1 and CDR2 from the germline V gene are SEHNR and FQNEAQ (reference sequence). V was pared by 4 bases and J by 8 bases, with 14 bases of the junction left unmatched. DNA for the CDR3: TGTGCCAGCAGCTCATCCTCGGGAGGATTAGTGTATGAGCAGTTCTTC. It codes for CASSSSSGGLVYEQFF.

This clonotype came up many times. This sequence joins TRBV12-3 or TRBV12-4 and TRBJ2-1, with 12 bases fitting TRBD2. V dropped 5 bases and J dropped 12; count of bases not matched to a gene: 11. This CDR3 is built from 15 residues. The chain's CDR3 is CASSTTSGRPPSQFF. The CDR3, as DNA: TGTGCCAGCAGTACTACTAGCGGGAGGCCCCCATCGCAGTTCTTC.

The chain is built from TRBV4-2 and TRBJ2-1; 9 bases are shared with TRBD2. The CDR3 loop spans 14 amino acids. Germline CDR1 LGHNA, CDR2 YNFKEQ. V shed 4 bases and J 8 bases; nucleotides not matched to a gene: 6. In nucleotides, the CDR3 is TGTGCCAGCAGCCTTAGCGGGAGAGGGGATGAGCAGTTCTTC. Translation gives CASSLSGRGDEQFF.

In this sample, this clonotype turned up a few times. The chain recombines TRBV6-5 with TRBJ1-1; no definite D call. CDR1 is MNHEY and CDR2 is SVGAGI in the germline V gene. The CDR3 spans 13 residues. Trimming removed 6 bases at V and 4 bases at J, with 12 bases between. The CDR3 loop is CASRPGRSTEAFF. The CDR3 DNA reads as TGTGCCAGCAGACCCGGACGAAGCACTGAAGCTTTCTTT.

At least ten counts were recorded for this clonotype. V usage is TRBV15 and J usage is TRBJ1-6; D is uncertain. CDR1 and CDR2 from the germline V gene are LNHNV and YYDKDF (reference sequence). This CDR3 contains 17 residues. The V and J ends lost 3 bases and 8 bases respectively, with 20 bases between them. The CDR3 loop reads CATSREVPWYRDSPLHF. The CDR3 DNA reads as TGTGCCACCAGCAGGGAGGTCCCTTGGTATCGGGATTCACCCCTCCACTTT. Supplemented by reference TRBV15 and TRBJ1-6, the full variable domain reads DAMVIQNPRYQVTQFGKPVTLSCSQTLNHNVMYWYQQKSSQAPKLLFHYYDKDFNNEADTPDNFQSRRPNTSFCFLDIRSPGLGDTAMYLCATSREVPWYRDSPLHFGNGTRLTVT.

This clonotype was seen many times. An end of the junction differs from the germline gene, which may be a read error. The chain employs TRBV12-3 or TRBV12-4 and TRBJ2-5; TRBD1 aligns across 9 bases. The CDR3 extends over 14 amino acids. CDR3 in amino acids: CASRLGGQGETQYF. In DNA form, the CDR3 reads TGTGCCAGCAGGTTAGGGGGACAGGGAGAGACCCAGTACTTC.

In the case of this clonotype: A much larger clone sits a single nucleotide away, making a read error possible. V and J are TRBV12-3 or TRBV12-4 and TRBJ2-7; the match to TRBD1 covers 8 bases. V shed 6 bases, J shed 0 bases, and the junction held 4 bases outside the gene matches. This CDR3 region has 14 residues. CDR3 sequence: CASSRTGSSYEQYF. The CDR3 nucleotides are TGTGCCAGCAGCCGGACAGGGAGCTCCTACGAGCAGTACTTC.

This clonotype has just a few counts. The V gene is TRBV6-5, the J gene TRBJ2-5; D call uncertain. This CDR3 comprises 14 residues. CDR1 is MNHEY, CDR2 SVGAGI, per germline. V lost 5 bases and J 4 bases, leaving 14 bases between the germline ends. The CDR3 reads CASSLLFIRETQYF. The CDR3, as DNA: TGTGCCAGCAGTCTACTCTTTATTCGAGAGACCCAGTACTTC.

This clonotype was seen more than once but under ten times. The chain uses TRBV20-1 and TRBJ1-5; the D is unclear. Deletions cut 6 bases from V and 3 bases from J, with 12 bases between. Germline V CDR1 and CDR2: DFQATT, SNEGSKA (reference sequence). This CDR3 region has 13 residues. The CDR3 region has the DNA TGCAGTGCGAGGGTCAATTTCAATCAGCCCCAGCATTTT. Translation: CSARVNFNQPQHF.

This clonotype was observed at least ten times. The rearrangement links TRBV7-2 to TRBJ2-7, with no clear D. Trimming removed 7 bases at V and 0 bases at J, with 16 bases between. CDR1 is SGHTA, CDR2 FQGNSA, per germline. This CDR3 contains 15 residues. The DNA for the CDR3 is TGTGCCAGCACCTTTCAGGCGGCGAGCTCCTACGAGCAGTACTTC. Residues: CASTFQAASSYEQYF.

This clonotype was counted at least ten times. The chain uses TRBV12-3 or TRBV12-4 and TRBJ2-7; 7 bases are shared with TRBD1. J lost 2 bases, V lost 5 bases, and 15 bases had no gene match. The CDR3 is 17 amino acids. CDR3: CASSPLLPGTETYEQYF. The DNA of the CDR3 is TGTGCCAGCAGTCCCTTGCTCCCCGGGACAGAAACCTACGAGCAGTACTTC.

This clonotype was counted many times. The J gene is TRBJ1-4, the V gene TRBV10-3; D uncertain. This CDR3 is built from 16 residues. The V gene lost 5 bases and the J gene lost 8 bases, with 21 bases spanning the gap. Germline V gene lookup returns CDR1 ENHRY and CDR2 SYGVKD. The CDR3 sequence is CAISSGSNPGEEKLFF. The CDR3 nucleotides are TGTGCCATCAGTTCCGGGAGTAACCCAGGAGAGGAAAAACTGTTTTTT.

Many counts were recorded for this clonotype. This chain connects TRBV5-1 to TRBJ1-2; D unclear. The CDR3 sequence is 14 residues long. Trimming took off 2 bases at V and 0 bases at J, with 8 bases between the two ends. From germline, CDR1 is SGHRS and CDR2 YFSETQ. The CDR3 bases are TGCGCCAGCAGCTTAGACATCACTAACTATGGCTACACCTTC. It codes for CASSLDITNYGYTF.

The CDR3 DNA follows: TGTGCCAGCAGTTACTTGGGACTAGCGGGAGATACGCAGTATTTT. It translates to CASSYLGLAGDTQYF. This chain links TRBV6-5 with TRBJ2-3; 12 bases align to TRBD2. With 1 base clipped from V and 5 bases from J, the junction kept 1 base outside the gene matches. Germline CDR1 reads MNHEY; CDR2 reads SVGAGI. This CDR3 is built from 15 residues.

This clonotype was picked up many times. The CDR3 DNA follows: TGCAGTGCCCAAGACAGGGAGGGGGACGAGCAGTACTTC. This encodes CSAQDREGDEQYF. J is TRBJ2-7 and V is TRBV20-1; possibly TRBD1 or TRBD2 for D (7 bases each). The CDR3 has 13 residues. Germline-derived CDR1 and CDR2 are DFQATT and SNEGSKA (reference sequence). Trimming stripped 6 bases from V and 5 bases from J, with 17 bases between.

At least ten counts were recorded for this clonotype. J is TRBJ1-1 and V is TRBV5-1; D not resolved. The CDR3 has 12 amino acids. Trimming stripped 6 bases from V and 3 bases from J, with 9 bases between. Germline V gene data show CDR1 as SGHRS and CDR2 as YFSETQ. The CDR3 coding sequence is TGCGCCAGCATGAACGGGGACACTGAAGCTTTCTTT. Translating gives CASMNGDTEAFF.

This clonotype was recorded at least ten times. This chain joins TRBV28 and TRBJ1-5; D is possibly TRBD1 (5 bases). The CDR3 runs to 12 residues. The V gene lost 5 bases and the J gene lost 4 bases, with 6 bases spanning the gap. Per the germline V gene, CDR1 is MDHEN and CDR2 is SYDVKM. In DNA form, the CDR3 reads TGTGCCAGCAGTGGGGGTAATCAGCCCCAGCATTTT. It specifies CASSGGNQPQHF.

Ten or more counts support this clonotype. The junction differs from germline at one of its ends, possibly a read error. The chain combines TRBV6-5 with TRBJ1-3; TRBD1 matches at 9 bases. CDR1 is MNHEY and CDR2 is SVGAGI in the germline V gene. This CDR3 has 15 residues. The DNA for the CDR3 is TGTGCCAGCAGTTCTACAGGGGGCGGAGGAAACACCACATATTTT. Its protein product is CASSSTGGGGNTTYF.

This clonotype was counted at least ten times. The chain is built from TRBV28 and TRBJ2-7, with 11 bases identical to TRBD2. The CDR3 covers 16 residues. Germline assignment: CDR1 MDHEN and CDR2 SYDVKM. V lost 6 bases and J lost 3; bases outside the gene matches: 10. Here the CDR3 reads CASRLAGTSGLYEQYF. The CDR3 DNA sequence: TGTGCCAGCAGGCTGGCCGGGACTAGCGGTCTCTACGAGCAGTACTTC.

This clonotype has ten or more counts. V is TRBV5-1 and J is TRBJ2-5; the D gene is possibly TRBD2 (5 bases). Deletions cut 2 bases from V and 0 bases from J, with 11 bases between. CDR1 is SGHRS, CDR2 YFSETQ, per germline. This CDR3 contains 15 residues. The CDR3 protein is CASSLAEPYQETQYF. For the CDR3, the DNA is TGCGCCAGCAGCTTAGCGGAGCCGTACCAAGAGACCCAGTACTTC.

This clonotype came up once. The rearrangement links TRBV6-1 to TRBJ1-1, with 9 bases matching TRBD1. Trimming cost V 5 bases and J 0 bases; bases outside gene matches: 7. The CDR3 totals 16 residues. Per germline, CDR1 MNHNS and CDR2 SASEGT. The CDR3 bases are TGTGCCAGCAGTCGACAGCGACAGGGGGTGAACACTGAAGCTTTCTTT. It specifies CASSRQRQGVNTEAFF.

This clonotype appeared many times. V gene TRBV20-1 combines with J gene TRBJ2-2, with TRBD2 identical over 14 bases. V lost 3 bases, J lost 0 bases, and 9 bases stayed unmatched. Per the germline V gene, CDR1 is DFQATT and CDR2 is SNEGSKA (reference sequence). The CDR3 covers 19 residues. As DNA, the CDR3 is TGCAGTGCTAGTGATCATGGGACTAGCGGGGGATCGAACACCGGGGAGCTGTTTTTT. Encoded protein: CSASDHGTSGGSNTGELFF.

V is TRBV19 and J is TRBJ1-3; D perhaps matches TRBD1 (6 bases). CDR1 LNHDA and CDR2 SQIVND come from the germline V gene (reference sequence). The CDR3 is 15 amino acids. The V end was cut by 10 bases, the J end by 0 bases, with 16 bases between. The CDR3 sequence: CATTPVGASGNTIYF. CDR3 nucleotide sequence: TGTGCCACCACTCCCGTGGGGGCCTCTGGAAACACCATATATTTT. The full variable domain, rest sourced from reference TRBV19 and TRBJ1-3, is DGGITQSPKYLFRKEGQNVTLSCEQNLNHDAMYWYRQDPGQGLRLIYYSQIVNDFQKGDIAEGYSVSREKKESFPLTVTSAQKNPTAFYLCATTPVGASGNTIYFGEGSWLTVV.

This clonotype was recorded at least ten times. The CDR3 bases are TGCAGTGGCTCCGGACGGGGTGCTGAAGCTTTCTTT. Translating it yields CSGSGRGAEAFF. The gene calls are TRBV20-1 and TRBJ1-1; D is undetermined. The CDR3 is 12 residues long. Trimming cost V 7 bases and J 6 bases, with 15 bases left between them. CDR1 and CDR2 from the germline V gene are DFQATT and SNEGSKA (reference sequence).